The entry that follows covers one T cell receptor (beta chain) sequence. Its antigen is unidentified. This CDR3 has 15 amino acids. Looked up from germline, CDR1 is MNHEY and CDR2 is SVGAGI. Trimming cost V 2 bases and J 2 bases, with 13 bases left between them. Assay used: immunoSEQ multiplex PCR; TCRdb lists only in-frame clones, some missing. The data hold over 60,000 clones, with 85% to 90% observed a single time. The record originates from a study of radiotherapy plus CTLA-4 blockade in lung cancer. Study conclusions and caveats: Tumor-derived TCR clones expanded in blood after radiotherapy plus ipilimumab. The best predictor of response was reported to be early blood T cell clone dynamics, with interferon-beta.

The input for sequencing was peripheral blood, taken from a patient treated with radiotherapy plus ipilimumab. This TCR was sampled from a human donor with non-small cell lung cancer who had stable disease on radiotherapy plus ipilimumab. The genes are TRBV6-5 and TRBJ2-7; tentative D call: TRBD2 (6 bases). The CDR3 here is CASSYNAGLTYEQYF. In DNA, the CDR3 is TGTGCCAGCAGTTACAACGCGGGACTGACCTACGAGCAGTACTTC.